Shown below are 8 T cell receptor beta chains from a single sample sequenced in a study of metastatic and nonmetastatic thyroid tumors. TCRdb re-clonotyped the PCR reads through MiXCR. The sample lists some 30,000 clones; 7.4% were seen once. Thyroid surgery had not been preceded by any treatment in any patient. The source material was blood. The receptors stem from a female donor with papillary thyroid cancer or a benign thyroid nodule (not recorded which). Some clones in this sample may be carry-over from other donors' samples.

Many counts were recorded for this clone. The chain employs TRBV5-1 and TRBJ1-3; D unclear. Germline V gene data show CDR1 as SGHRS and CDR2 as YFSETQ. The CDR3 runs to 14 residues. Trimming pared 4 bases from V and 0 bases from J, leaving 8 bases between. The CDR3 coding sequence is TGCGCCAGCAGCAGGGAGAACTCTGGAAACACCATATATTTT. Translated: CASSRENSGNTIYF.

This clone was picked up many times. The J gene is TRBJ1-6, the V gene TRBV5-1; D unclear. Trimming removed 5 bases from V and 0 bases from J, with 9 bases in between. Germline values: CDR1 SGHRS, CDR2 YFSETQ. The length of the CDR3 is 15 residues. The CDR3 region is CASRTESSYNSPLHF. The CDR3 nucleotides are TGCGCCAGCAGAACCGAGAGCTCCTATAATTCACCCCTCCACTTT.

This clone was recorded many times. CDR3 DNA: TGTGCCAGTAGTACCGAGGATATAGCGGGAGTAAATAATGAGCAGTTCTTC. It specifies CASSTEDIAGVNNEQFF. The V gene is TRBV19, the J gene TRBJ2-1; 9 bases align to TRBD2. The CDR3 is 17 amino acids. The V and J ends lost 4 bases and 7 bases, in that order; junction bases with no gene match: 14. Germline V gives CDR1 LNHDA, CDR2 SQIVND (reference sequence).

This clone occurred many times. This chain uses TRBV25-1 with TRBJ1-1; 8 nucleotides line up with TRBD1. Germline CDR1 and CDR2: MGHDK and SYGVNS. This CDR3 contains 15 residues. V lost 0 bases to trimming and J lost 1 base; unmatched junction nucleotides: 1. The CDR3 region is CASSEYGQGNTEAFF. The CDR3 nucleotides read TGTGCCAGCAGTGAATATGGACAGGGGAACACTGAAGCTTTCTTT. Full variable domain (rest looked up from reference TRBV25-1 and TRBJ1-1): EADIYQTPRYLVIGTGKKITLECSQTMGHDKMYWYQQDPGMELHLIHYSYGVNSTEKGDLSSESTVSRIRTEHFPLTLESARPSHTSQYLCASSEYGQGNTEAFFGQGTRLTVV.

On this clone: One end of the junction does not line up with germline, which may come from a read error. V is TRBV6-1 and J is TRBJ1-5; D perhaps matches TRBD1 (5 bases). This CDR3 comprises 15 residues. Looked up from germline, CDR1 is MNHNS and CDR2 is SASEGT. CDR3 nucleotide sequence: TGTGCCTGCAGCGCTTCCGGGGGAGGGAAACAGCCCCAGCATTTT. Translating gives CACSASGGGKQPQHF.

This clone was counted many times. This sequence joins TRBV9 and TRBJ1-1; D might be TRBD1 (5 bases). The germline V and J ends were trimmed by 0 bases and 3 bases, with 12 bases remaining between them. Germline CDR1 reads SGDLS; CDR2 reads YYNGEE. The CDR3 has 15 amino acids. In DNA, the CDR3 is TGTGCCAGCAGCGTAGGGCCAGGGTCCTACACTGAAGCTTTCTTT. Translated, it gives CASSVGPGSYTEAFF.

This clone was found many times. CDR3 region: CASSDLGGGEAFF. CDR3 nucleotide sequence: TGTGCCAGCAGCGACCTGGGCGGGGGTGAAGCTTTCTTT. The chain recombines TRBV12-3 or TRBV12-4 with TRBJ1-1; TRBD1 might be the D (5 bases). The CDR3 loop spans 13 amino acids. The V end was cut by 6 bases, the J end by 7 bases, with 15 bases between.

Ten or more counts support this clone. The chain carries TRBV7-2 and TRBJ2-5; perhaps TRBD1 as D (6 bases). The CDR3 runs to 15 residues. V was shortened by 1 base and J by 5 bases, with 14 bases between the two germline ends. The V gene's germline CDR1 is SGHTA and CDR2 FQGNSA. CDR3 in DNA: TGTGCCAGCAGCTTAGTGGACAGCCGGGGTGAGACCCAGTACTTC. It codes for CASSLVDSRGETQYF.